The 8 T cell receptor beta chains in this list originate from one sample, sequenced in a study of blood T cell repertoires in COVID-19. Using immunoSEQ multiplex PCR, the repertoire was profiled, and TCRdb retains in-frame clones only, with some absent. This table has 220,000 or so clones, about 90% appearing once. Sequenced sample: PBMCs or T cells enriched from blood (not recorded which). These receptors came from a man aged 50 to 59 who had been exposed to COVID-19.

This chain connects TRBV28 to TRBJ1-5; D may be TRBD1 (5 bases). This CDR3 spans 15 amino acids. The V and J ends lost 3 bases and 2 bases respectively, with 11 bases between them. From germline, CDR1 is MDHEN and CDR2 SYDVKM. The DNA of the CDR3 is TGTGCCAGCAGTTTTGCAGGGTGGGGCAATCAGCCCCAGCATTTT. It is translated as CASSFAGWGNQPQHF. Drawing the rest from reference TRBV28 and TRBJ1-5, the complete variable domain is DVKVTQSSRYLVKRTGEKVFLECVQDMDHENMFWYRQDPGLGLRLIYFSYDVKMKEKGDIPEGYSVSREKKERFSLILESASTNQTSMYLCASSFAGWGNQPQHFGDGTRLSIL.

J is TRBJ1-4 and V is TRBV13; 10 nucleotides align to TRBD1. The CDR3 loop spans 17 amino acids. Germline CDR1 and CDR2: PRHDT and FYEKMQ (reference sequence). After removal of 5 bases from V and 2 bases from J, the junction contained 8 bases not matched to a gene. CDR3 amino acids: CASSPRTGGLTNEKLFF. The CDR3 bases are TGTGCCAGCAGCCCACGGACAGGGGGTCTTACTAATGAAAAACTGTTTTTT.

This chain links TRBV28 with TRBJ1-2, with 7 nucleotides matching TRBD1. The CDR3 spans 16 residues. CDR1 is MDHEN, CDR2 SYDVKM, per germline. The V segment lost 3 bases and the J segment 5 bases; nucleotides outside the gene matches: 12. Written as DNA, the CDR3 is TGTGCCAGCAGTTTTTTCGGGACAGAAAGAGATTATGGCTACACCTTC. This translates into CASSFFGTERDYGYTF.

V is TRBV11-3 and J is TRBJ2-2; 8 nucleotides match TRBD2. There are 17 residues in the CDR3. The ends lost 0 bases at V and 3 bases at J; junction bases unmatched: 6. The germline CDR1 and CDR2 sequences are SGHNT and YENEEA. CDR3 protein: CASSLDRTSSDTGELFF. The CDR3 DNA is TGTGCCAGCAGCTTAGATCGGACTAGCAGCGACACCGGGGAGCTGTTTTTT.

The rearrangement links TRBV7-2 to TRBJ1-1; 7 nucleotides line up with TRBD1. This CDR3 comprises 15 residues. J gave up 3 bases and V 1 base, and 5 bases lay outside the gene matches. Germline V lookup: CDR1 SGHTA, CDR2 FQGNSA. The CDR3 nucleotides are TGTGCCAGCAGCTTAGTATTTACAGGGGACACTGAAGCTTTCTTT. Its translation: CASSLVFTGDTEAFF.

The genes are TRBV6-1 and TRBJ1-4, with 7 bases that match TRBD1. The V and J ends lost 3 bases and 3 bases, in that order; junction bases with no gene match: 1. CDR3 length: 14 residues. CDR1 is MNHNS and CDR2 is SASEGT in the germline V gene. The CDR3 DNA reads as TGTGCCAGCAGTGACGACAGGGCTAATGAAAAACTGTTTTTT. Its protein is CASSDDRANEKLFF.

The chain is built from TRBV10-3 and TRBJ1-2, with a tentative D call TRBD1 (6 bases). Germline-derived CDR1 and CDR2 are ENHRY and SYGVKD. V lost 8 bases and J lost 1, with 11 bases in between. This CDR3 has 13 residues. The CDR3 protein is CAIGQGSNYGYTF. CDR3 coding DNA: TGTGCCATCGGGCAGGGGAGTAACTATGGCTACACCTTC.

V usage is TRBV5-5 and J usage is TRBJ1-1, with a possible D match to TRBD1 (5 bases). The CDR3 length is 15 residues. V lost 1 base and J 6 bases, leaving 16 bases between the germline ends. Germline V lookup: CDR1 SGHKS, CDR2 YYEKEE (reference sequence). CDR3 DNA: TGTGCCAGCAGCTTGTTTGGAGCCCAAGGGGCTGAAGCTTTCTTT. Its translation is CASSLFGAQGAEAFF.